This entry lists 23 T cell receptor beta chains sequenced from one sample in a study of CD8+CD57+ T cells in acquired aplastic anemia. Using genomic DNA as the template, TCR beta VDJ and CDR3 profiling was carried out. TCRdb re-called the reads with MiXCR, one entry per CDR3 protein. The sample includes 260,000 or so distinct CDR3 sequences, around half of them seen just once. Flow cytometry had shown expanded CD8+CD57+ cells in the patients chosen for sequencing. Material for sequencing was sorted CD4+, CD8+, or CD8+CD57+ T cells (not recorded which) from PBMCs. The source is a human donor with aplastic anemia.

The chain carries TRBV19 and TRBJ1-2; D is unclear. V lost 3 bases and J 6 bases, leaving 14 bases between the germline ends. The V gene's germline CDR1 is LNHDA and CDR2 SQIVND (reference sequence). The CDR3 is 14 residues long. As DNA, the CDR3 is TGTGCCAGTAGTATGATCGGCGCCCGGGATGGCTACACCTTC. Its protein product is CASSMIGARDGYTF.

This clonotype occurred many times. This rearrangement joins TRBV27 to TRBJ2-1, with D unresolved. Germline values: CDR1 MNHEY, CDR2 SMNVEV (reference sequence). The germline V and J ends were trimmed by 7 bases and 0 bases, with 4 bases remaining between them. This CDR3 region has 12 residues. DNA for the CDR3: TGTGCCAGCACTGCCTCCTACAATGAGCAGTTCTTC. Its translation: CASTASYNEQFF.

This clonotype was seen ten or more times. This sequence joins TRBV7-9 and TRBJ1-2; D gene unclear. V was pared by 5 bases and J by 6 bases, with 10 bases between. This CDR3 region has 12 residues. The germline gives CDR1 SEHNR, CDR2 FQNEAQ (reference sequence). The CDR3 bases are TGTGCCAGCAGCAAAAGACCGGATGGCTACACCTTC. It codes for CASSKRPDGYTF.

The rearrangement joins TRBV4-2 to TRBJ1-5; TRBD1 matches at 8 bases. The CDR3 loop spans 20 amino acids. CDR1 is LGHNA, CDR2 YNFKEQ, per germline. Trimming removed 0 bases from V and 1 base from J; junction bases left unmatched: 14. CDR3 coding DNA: TGTGCCAGCAGCCAAGACCTGGACAGGGACGGTTTGAGAAGCAATCAGCCCCAGCATTTT. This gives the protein CASSQDLDRDGLRSNQPQHF.

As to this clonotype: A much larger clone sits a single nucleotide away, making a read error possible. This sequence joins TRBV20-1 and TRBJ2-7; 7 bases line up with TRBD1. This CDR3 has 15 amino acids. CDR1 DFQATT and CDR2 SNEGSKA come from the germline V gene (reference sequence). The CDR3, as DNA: TGCAGTGCTAGCCGGACCGGGACAGTGAACTACGTGCAGTACTTC. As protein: CSASRTGTVNYVQYF.

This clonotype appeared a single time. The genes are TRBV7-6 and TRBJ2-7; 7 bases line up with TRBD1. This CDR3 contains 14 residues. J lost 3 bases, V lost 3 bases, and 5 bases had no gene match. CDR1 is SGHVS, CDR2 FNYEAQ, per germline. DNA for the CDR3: TGTGCCAGCAGCTTTGGGACAGCCCACTACGAGCAGTACTTC. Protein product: CASSFGTAHYEQYF.

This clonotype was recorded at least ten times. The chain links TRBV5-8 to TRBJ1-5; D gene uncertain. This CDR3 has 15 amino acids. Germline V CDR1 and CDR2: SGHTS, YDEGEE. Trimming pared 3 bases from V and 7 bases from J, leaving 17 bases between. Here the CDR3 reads CASSSRSRGRQPQHF. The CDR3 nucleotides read TGTGCCAGCAGCTCCCGAAGCCGGGGAAGGCAGCCCCAGCATTTT.

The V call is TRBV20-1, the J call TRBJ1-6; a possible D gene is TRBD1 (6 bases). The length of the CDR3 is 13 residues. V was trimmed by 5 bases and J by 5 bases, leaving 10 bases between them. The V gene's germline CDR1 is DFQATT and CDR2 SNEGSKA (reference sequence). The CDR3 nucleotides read TGCAGTGCTTACAGGGAAAATAATTCACCCCTCCACTTT. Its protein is CSAYRENNSPLHF.

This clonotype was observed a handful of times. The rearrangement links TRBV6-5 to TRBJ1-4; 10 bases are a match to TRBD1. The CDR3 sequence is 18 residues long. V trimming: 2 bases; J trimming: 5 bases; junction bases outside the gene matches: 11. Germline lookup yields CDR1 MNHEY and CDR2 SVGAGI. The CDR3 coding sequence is TGTGCCAGCAGTTACACCCTGAGGGACAGGGGAGGGAATGAAAAACTGTTTTTT. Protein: CASSYTLRDRGGNEKLFF.

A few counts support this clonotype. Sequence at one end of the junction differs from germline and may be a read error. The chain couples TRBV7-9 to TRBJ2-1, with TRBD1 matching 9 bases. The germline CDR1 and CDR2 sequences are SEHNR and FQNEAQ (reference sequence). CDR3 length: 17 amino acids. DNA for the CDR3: TGTGCCAGCAGCGCCGGTGGGGGGACAGGGTCATACAATGAGCAGTCCTTC. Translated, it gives CASSAGGGTGSYNEQSF.

The CDR3 DNA reads as TGTGCCAGCAGTGAAGGGGGGGCCTATAATTCACCCCTCCACTTT. It is translated as CASSEGGAYNSPLHF. V is TRBV2 and J is TRBJ1-6; tentative D call: TRBD1 (5 bases). Germline loops: CDR1 SNHLY, CDR2 FYNNEI. The ends were cut back, 1 base at V and 2 bases at J, with 6 bases in the middle. The CDR3 contains 15 residues.

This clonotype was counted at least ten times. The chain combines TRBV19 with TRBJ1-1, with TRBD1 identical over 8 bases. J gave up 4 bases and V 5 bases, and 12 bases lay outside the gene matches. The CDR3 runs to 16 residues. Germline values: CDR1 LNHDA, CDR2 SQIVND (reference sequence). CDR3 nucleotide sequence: TGTGCCAGTAGTGTTGACAGGGGAGGGGTGATCACTGAAGCTTTCTTT. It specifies CASSVDRGGVITEAFF.

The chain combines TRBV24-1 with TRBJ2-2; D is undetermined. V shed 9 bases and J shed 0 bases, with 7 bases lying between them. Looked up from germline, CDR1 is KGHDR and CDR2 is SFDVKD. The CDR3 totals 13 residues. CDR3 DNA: TGTGCCACCCAGACACCGAACACCGGGGAGCTGTTTTTT. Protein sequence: CATQTPNTGELFF.

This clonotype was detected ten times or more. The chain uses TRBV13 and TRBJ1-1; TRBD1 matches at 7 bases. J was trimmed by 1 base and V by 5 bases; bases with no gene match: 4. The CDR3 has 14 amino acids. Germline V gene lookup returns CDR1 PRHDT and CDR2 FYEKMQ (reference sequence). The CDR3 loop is CASSPGQKNTEAFF. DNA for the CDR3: TGTGCCAGCAGCCCGGGACAGAAGAACACTGAAGCTTTCTTT.

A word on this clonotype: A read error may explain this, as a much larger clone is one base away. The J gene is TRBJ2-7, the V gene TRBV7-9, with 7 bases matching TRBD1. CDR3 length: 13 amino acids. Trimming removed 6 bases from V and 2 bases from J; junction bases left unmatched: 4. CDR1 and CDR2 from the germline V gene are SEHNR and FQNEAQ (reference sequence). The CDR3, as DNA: TGTGCCAGCAGGGGACAGAGACCCTACGAGCAGTACTTC. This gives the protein CASRGQRPYEQYF. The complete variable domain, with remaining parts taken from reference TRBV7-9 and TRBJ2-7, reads DTGVSQNPRHKITKRGQNVTFRCDPISEHNRLYWYRQTLGQGPEFLTYFQNEAQLEKSRLLSDRFSAERPKGSFSTLEIQRTEQGDSAMYLCASRGQRPYEQYFGPGTRLTVT.

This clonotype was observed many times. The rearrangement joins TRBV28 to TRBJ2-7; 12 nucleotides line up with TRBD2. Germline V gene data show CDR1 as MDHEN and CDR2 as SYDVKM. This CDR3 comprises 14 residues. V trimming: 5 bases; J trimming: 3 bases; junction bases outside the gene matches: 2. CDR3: CASSELAGGYEQYF. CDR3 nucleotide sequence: TGTGCCAGCAGTGAACTAGCGGGAGGCTACGAGCAGTACTTC.

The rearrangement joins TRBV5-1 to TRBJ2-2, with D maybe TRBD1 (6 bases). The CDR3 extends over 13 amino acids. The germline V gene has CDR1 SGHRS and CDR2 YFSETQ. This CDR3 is CVSTHRVTGELFF. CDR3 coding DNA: TGCGTCAGTACACACAGGGTCACCGGGGAGCTGTTTTTT.

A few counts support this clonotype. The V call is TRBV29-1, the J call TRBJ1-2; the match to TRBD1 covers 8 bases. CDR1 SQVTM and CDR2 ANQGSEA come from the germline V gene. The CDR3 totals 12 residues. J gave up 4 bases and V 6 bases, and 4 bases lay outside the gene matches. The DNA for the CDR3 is TGCAGCGTCCTAGGACAGGGCTATGGCTACACCTTC. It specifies CSVLGQGYGYTF.

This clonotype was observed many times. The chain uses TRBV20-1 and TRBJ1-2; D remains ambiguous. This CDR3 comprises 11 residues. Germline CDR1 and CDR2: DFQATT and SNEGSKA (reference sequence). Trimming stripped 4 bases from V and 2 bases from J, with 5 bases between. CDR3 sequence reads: CSAKENYGYTF. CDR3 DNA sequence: TGCAGTGCTAAGGAGAACTATGGCTACACCTTC.

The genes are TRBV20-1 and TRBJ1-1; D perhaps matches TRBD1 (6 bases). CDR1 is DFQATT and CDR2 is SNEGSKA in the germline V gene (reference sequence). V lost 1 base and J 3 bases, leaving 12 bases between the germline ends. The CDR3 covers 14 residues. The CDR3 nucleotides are TGCAGTGCTAGAGTCGGCAGGGGAGACACTGAAGCTTTCTTT. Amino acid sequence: CSARVGRGDTEAFF.

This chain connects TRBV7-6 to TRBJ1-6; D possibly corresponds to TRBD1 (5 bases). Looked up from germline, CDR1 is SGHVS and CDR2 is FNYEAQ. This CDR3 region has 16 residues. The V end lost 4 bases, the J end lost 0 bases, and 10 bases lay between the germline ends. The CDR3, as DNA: TGTGCCAGCAGCTCGGGACGGAGCTCCTATAATTCACCCCTCCACTTT. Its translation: CASSSGRSSYNSPLHF.

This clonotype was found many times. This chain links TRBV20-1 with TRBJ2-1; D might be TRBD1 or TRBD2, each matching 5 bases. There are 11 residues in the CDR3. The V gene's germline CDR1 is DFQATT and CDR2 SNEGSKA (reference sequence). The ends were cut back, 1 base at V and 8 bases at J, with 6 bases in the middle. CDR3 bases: TGCAGTGCTAGAGGGGGGTATGAGCAGTTCTTC. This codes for CSARGGYEQFF.

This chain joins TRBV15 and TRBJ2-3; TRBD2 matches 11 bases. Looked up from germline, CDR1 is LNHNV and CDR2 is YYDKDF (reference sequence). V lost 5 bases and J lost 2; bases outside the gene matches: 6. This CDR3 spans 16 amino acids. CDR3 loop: CATSPLAGGLTDTQYF. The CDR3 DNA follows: TGTGCCACCAGCCCATTAGCGGGGGGGCTCACAGATACGCAGTATTTT.